Below are 9 T cell receptor beta chains sequenced from a single sample in a study of T-cell reconstitution after alpha-beta-depleted transplantation in children (dated by TCRdb to about 2016). Library preparation employed PCR. The instrument was an Illumina HiSeq 2500. To normalize quantification of the TCRbeta repertoire, the TCR libraries were built with molecular barcoding that relied on unique molecular identifiers. TCRdb reprocessed the public reads (quality trimming at Q25 with fastp, clone calling with MiXCR) and kept in-frame beta chains. Rows are combined by CDR3 protein, so each entry shows the most common genes and DNA. The sample contains hundreds of thousands of distinct CDR3 sequences, around 8.4% of them found a single time. The ten largest account for approximately 40% of the sample. The meaning of the sample's treatment or condition label: allogeneic hematopoietic cell transplantation with graft depleted of TCRalphabeta T cells and CD19 B cells.

The material sequenced was PBMCs, mostly from graft donor cells, taken 360 days after TCRalphabeta/CD19-depleted stem cell transplant. These receptors were taken from a male patient under 10 years old who had a stem cell transplant for acute myeloid leukemia, so the T cells may come from the graft donor.

V gene TRBV27 combines with J gene TRBJ2-3; 7 bases are shared with TRBD1. From germline, CDR1 is MNHEY and CDR2 SMNVEV (reference sequence). V trimming: 5 bases; J trimming: 5 bases; junction bases outside the gene matches: 7. There are 14 residues in the CDR3. This CDR3 reads CASSETGSGDTQYF. CDR3 nucleotides: TGTGCCAGCAGTGAGACAGGGAGTGGAGATACGCAGTATTTT.

This clonotype was observed at least ten times. The chain couples TRBV6-5 to TRBJ2-2; D uncertain. This CDR3 is 14 amino acids long. In germline, CDR1 is MNHEY, CDR2 SVGAGI. Deletions cut 7 bases from V and 1 base from J, with 10 bases between. In DNA, the CDR3 is TGTGCCAGCAATAAGGACGGGAACACCGGGGAGCTGTTTTTT. It is translated as CASNKDGNTGELFF.

The CDR3 loop reads CASSLNGVGSETQYF. The CDR3 region has the DNA TGCGCCAGCAGCTTGAATGGGGTGGGTTCAGAGACCCAGTACTTC. The chain joins TRBV5-1 to TRBJ2-5; D ambiguous. The CDR3 has 15 amino acids. Germline V gene lookup returns CDR1 SGHRS and CDR2 YFSETQ. Trimming removed 1 base at V and 4 bases at J, with 14 bases between.

This clonotype was seen ten or more times. V and J are TRBV20-1 and TRBJ2-2, with D maybe TRBD1 (5 bases). Looked up from germline, CDR1 is DFQATT and CDR2 is SNEGSKA (reference sequence). V dropped 3 bases and J dropped 0 bases, with 8 bases sitting between them. CDR3 length: 14 amino acids. CDR3 sequence (DNA): TGCAGTGCTAGTAGGGGCGCGAACACCGGGGAGCTGTTTTTT. This encodes CSASRGANTGELFF.

This clonotype was detected many times. The chain links TRBV27 to TRBJ2-1; D tentatively reads TRBD1 or TRBD2 (7 bases each). The germline V gene encodes CDR1 MNHEY and CDR2 SMNVEV (reference sequence). The V end was cut by 2 bases, the J end by 3 bases, with 17 bases between. This CDR3 spans 17 amino acids. The CDR3 nucleotides read TGTGCCAGCAGTTTAGTTTGGCGGGGGACAGACTACAATGAGCAGTTCTTC. Its protein is CASSLVWRGTDYNEQFF.

This clonotype has ten or more counts. V and J are TRBV27 and TRBJ1-4, with D perhaps TRBD1 (5 bases). Trimming took off 8 bases at V and 6 bases at J, with 13 bases between the two ends. This CDR3 region has 13 residues. Germline assignment: CDR1 MNHEY and CDR2 SMNVEV (reference sequence). CDR3 in DNA: TGTGCCAGCGGGCGGGGACGATATGAAAAACTGTTTTTT. Residues: CASGRGRYEKLFF.

Many counts were recorded for this clonotype. The V call is TRBV10-3, the J call TRBJ1-2, with D perhaps TRBD1 (6 bases). V was trimmed by 2 bases and J by 6 bases, leaving 10 bases between them. From germline, CDR1 is ENHRY and CDR2 SYGVKD. There are 13 residues in the CDR3. The CDR3 bases are TGTGCCATCAGTGAGACAGGGTTGGATGGCTACACCTTC. Translating it yields CAISETGLDGYTF.

This clonotype was recorded many times. The V gene is TRBV5-1, the J gene TRBJ2-1; 12 positions agree with TRBD2. The V segment lost 4 bases and the J segment 4 bases; nucleotides outside the gene matches: 9. CDR1 and CDR2 from the germline V gene are SGHRS and YFSETQ. CDR3 length: 17 amino acids. CDR3 in amino acids: CASSPGPLAGGYNEQFF. CDR3 coding DNA: TGCGCCAGCAGCCCCGGGCCACTAGCGGGAGGTTACAATGAGCAGTTCTTC.

This clonotype has ten or more counts. The chain has TRBV20-1 and TRBJ1-1; D is ambiguous. CDR1 and CDR2 from the germline V gene are DFQATT and SNEGSKA (reference sequence). V lost 3 bases to trimming and J lost 4 bases, with 9 bases between them. CDR3 length: 12 residues. The CDR3 sequence is CSASDPSTEAFF. The CDR3 DNA is TGCAGTGCTAGCGACCCTTCCACTGAAGCTTTCTTT.